The 3 T cell receptor beta chains in this list originate from one sample, sequenced in a study of OX40 agonist ivuxolimab in advanced cancers. Sequenced by immunoSEQ multiplex PCR; TCRdb stores in-frame clones only, minus some. The repertoire holds more than 75,000 clones, 80% to 90% seen once, with 0.82% in the top ten. Sequenced here: CD4+ or CD8+ T cells sorted from blood, sampled in a trial of the OX40 agonist ivuxolimab. Receptors were obtained from an adult with an advanced solid tumor such as melanoma, head and neck, liver or kidney cancer.

The chain recombines TRBV2 with TRBJ2-1; possible D gene TRBD2, 5 bases. Germline V gene lookup returns CDR1 SNHLY and CDR2 FYNNEI. The CDR3 runs 14 residues. Trimming took off 3 bases at V and 8 bases at J, with 14 bases between the two ends. CDR3 protein: CASSDVAGVHEQFF. CDR3 nucleotide sequence: TGTGCCAGCAGTGACGTCGCGGGCGTGCATGAGCAGTTCTTC. Full variable domain (remainder filled in from reference TRBV2 and TRBJ2-1): EPEVTQTPSHQVTQMGQEVILRCVPISNHLYFYWYRQILGQKVEFLVSFYNNEISEKSEIFDDQFSVERPDGSNFTLKIRSTKLEDSAMYFCASSDVAGVHEQFFGPGTRLTVL.

CDR3 DNA: TGTGCCAGTAGCCCAGGAGAAGCCGGGACAGGGACTTACGAGCAGTACTTC. As protein: CASSPGEAGTGTYEQYF. The rearrangement uses TRBV19 and TRBJ2-7; 9 bases line up with TRBD1. The CDR3 has 17 amino acids. Unmatched junction bases numbered 16, after V lost 6 bases and J lost 4 bases. The germline V gene has CDR1 LNHDA and CDR2 SQIVND (reference sequence).

This chain connects TRBV28 to TRBJ2-1; weak D call: TRBD2 (6 bases). This CDR3 is built from 14 residues. V dropped 7 bases and J dropped 6 bases, with 16 bases sitting between them. Germline CDR1 MDHEN, CDR2 SYDVKM. The CDR3: CASTLDGTRNEQFF. CDR3 nucleotide sequence: TGTGCCAGCACTCTGGATGGGACTCGCAATGAGCAGTTCTTC.